This record looks at one T cell receptor beta chain sequence and its context. Its antigen remains unknown. A much larger clone differs from this one at a single base, so this may be a read error. The template, 500 ng total RNA, yielded TCR beta cDNA made with a constant-region primer. Investigators got TCR beta libraries out of three nested multiplex PCR rounds, done with slightly modified ARM-PCR. Running ten to eleven cycles apiece, the first two PCR rounds relied on TRBV1-TRBV30 forward primers together with a C-beta reverse primer. TCRdb used MiXCR to reprocess the multiplex PCR reads, holding one entry per CDR3 protein. The sample yields about 210,000 distinct CDR3 sequences, approximately 80% seen once. This specimen belongs to a study of tumor-infiltrating lymphocytes in primary liver carcinoma. Background on the study: About 3.65 to 8 million productive TCRbeta reads were obtained from the samples, with similar numbers across tissue types. Study observations and caveats: Lower overlap was observed for tumor-adjacent and tumor-blood pairs relative to tumor region pairs.

Bulk tissue was left unsorted, and RNA and DNA were co-extracted from approximately 20-30 mg of it. The V gene's germline CDR1 is MRHNA and CDR2 SNTAGT. CDR3 size: 16 residues. Sequenced material: tumor tissue from primary liver carcinoma. The chain combines TRBV6-4 with TRBJ1-1; D perhaps matches TRBD1 (6 bases). This clonotype was obtained from a man aged 40-49 years with primary liver carcinoma and hepatitis B virus infection. The CDR3, as DNA: TGTGCCAGCAGTCCGGGGGGGGGCCGGTCGGACACTGAAGTTTTCTTT. This encodes CASSPGGGRSDTEVFF.